Given below is one T cell receptor (beta chain) in context. The data stem from a study of T-cell memory formation after mild COVID-19. This CDR3 is built from 12 residues. The V end lost 3 bases, the J end lost 8 bases, and 8 bases lay between the germline ends. Germline-derived CDR1 and CDR2 are SGHNT and YYREEE (reference sequence). MiXCR, run by TCRdb on the 5' RACE reads, gives a single entry per CDR3 protein. The repertoire includes about 440,000 distinct CDR3 sequences, approximately 20% of them detected once, and 7.5% to 9.5% sits in the top ten. This TCR derives from an adult woman who had mild COVID-19 (a few samples of this study predate the infection). Cell type and time point are not known. This rearrangement joins TRBV5-4 to TRBJ2-2; D unclear. The sample comprised PBMCs or a T cell subset sorted from them (not recorded which). The CDR3 spells CASSSPQGELFF. The CDR3 DNA follows: TGTGCCAGCAGCTCACCGCAGGGGGAGCTGTTTTTT.